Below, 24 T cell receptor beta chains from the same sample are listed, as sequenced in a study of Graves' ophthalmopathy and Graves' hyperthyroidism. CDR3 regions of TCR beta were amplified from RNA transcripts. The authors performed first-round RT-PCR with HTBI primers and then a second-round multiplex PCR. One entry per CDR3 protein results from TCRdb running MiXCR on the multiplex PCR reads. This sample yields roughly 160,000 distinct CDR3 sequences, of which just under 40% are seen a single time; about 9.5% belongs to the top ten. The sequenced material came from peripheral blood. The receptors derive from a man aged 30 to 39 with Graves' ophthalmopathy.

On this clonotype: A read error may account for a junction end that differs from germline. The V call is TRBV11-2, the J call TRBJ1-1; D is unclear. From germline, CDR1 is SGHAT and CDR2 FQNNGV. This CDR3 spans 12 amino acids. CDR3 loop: CVSSFPRTEAFF. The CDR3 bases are TGTGTCAGCAGCTTCCCGAGGACTGAAGCTTTCTTT.

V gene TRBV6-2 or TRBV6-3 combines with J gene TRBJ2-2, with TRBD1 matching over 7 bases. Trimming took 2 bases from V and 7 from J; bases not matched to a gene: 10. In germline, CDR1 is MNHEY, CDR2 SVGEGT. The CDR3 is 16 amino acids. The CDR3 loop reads CASSYTQQGSHGELFF. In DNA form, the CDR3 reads TGTGCCAGCAGTTACACGCAACAGGGGTCCCACGGGGAGCTGTTTTTT.

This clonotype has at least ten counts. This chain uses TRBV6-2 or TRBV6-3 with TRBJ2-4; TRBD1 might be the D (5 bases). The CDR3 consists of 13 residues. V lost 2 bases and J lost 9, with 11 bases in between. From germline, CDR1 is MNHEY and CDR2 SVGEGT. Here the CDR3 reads CASSYNVGAIQYF. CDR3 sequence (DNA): TGTGCCAGCAGTTACAATGTAGGGGCCATTCAGTACTTC.

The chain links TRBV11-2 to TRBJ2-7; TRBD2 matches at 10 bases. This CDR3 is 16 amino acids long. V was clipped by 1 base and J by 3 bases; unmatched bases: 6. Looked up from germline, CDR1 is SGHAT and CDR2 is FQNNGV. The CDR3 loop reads CASSLGSGRANYEQYF. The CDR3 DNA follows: TGTGCCAGCAGCTTAGGAAGCGGGAGGGCGAACTACGAGCAGTACTTC. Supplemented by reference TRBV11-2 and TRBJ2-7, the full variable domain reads EAGVAQSPRYKIIEKRQSVAFWCNPISGHATLYWYQQILGQGPKLLIQFQNNGVVDDSQLPKDRFSAERLKGVDSTLKIQPAKLEDSAVYLCASSLGSGRANYEQYFGPGTRLTVT.

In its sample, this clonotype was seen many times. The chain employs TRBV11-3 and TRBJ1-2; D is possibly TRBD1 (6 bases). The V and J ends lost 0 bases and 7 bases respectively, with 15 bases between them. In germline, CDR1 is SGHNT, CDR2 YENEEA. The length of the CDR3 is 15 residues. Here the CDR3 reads CASSLDLTGTFGYTF. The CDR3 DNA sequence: TGTGCCAGCAGCTTAGATCTAACCGGGACATTTGGCTACACCTTC. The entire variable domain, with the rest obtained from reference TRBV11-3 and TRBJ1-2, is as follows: EAGVVQSPRYKIIEKKQPVAFWCNPISGHNTLYWYLQNLGQGPELLIRYENEEAVDDSQLPKDRFSAERLKGVDSTLKIQPAELGDSAVYLCASSLDLTGTFGYTFGSGTRLTVV.

The CDR3 sequence is CASSGLRLETQYF. Written as DNA, the CDR3 is TGTGCCAGCAGTGGGCTACGGTTGGAGACCCAGTACTTC. The V and J genes are TRBV6-1 and TRBJ2-5; D is ambiguous. Per the germline V gene, CDR1 is MNHNS and CDR2 is SASEGT. With 4 bases removed from V and 5 bases from J, the gap between germline ends came to 11 bases. The CDR3 runs 13 residues.

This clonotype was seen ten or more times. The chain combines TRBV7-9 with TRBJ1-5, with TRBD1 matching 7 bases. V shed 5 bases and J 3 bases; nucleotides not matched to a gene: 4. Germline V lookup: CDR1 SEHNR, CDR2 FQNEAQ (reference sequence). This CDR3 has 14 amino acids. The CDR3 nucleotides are TGTGCCAGCAGCCAACAGGGGAACAATCAGCCCCAGCATTTT. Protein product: CASSQQGNNQPQHF.

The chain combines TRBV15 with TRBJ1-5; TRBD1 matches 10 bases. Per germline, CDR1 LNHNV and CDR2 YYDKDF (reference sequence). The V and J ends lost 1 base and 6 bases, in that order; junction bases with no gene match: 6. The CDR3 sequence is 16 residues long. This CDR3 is CATSRAGDRGGQPQHF. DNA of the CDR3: TGTGCCACCAGCAGAGCTGGGGACAGGGGAGGTCAGCCCCAGCATTTT.

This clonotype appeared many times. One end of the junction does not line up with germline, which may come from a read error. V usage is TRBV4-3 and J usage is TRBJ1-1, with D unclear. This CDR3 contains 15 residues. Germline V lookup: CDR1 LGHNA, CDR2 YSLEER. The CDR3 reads CANSQESAWNTEAFF. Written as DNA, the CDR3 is TGCGCCAACAGCCAAGAATCAGCGTGGAACACTGAAGCTTTCTTT.

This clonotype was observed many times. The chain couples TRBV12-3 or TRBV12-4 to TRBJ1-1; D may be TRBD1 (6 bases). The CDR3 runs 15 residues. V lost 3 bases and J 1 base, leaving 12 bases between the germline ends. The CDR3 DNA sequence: TGTGCCAGCAGTTTGGGGGGGCGTCCGAACACTGAAGCTTTCTTT. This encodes CASSLGGRPNTEAFF.

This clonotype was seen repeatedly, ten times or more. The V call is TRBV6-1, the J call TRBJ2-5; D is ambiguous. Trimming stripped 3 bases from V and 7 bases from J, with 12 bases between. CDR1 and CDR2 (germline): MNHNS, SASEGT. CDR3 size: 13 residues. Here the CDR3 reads CASSEWQFGTQYF. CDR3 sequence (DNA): TGTGCCAGCAGTGAGTGGCAGTTCGGGACCCAGTACTTC.

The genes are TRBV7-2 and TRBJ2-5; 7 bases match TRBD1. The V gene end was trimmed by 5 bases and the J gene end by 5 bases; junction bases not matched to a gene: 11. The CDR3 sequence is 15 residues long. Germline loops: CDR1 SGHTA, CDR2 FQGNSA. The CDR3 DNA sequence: TGTGCCAGCAGCCGACCCCTAGGGGGCTGGGAGACCCAGTACTTC. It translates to CASSRPLGGWETQYF.

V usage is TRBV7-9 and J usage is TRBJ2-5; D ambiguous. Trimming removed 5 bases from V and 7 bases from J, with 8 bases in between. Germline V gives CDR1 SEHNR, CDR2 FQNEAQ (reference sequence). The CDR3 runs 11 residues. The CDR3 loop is CASSNSGTQYF. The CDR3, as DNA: TGTGCCAGCAGCAATAGTGGGACCCAGTACTTC.

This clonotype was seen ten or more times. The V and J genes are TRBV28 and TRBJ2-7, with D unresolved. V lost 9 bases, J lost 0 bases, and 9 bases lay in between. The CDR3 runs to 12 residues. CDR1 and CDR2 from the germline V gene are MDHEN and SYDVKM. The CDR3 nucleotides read TGTGCCAGTGGGATTTTCTCCTACGAGCAGTACTTC. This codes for CASGIFSYEQYF.

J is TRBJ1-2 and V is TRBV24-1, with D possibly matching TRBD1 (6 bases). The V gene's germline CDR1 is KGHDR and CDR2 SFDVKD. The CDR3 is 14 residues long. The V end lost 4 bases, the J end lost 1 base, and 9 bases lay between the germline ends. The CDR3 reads CATSDLDSNYGYTF. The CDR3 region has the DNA TGTGCCACCAGTGACCTGGACAGTAACTATGGCTACACCTTC.

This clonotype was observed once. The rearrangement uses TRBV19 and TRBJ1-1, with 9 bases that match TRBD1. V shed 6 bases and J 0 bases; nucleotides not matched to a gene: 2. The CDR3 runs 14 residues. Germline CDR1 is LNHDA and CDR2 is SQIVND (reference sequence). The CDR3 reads CASSDRGMNTEAFF. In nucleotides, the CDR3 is TGTGCCAGTAGCGACAGGGGGATGAACACTGAAGCTTTCTTT.

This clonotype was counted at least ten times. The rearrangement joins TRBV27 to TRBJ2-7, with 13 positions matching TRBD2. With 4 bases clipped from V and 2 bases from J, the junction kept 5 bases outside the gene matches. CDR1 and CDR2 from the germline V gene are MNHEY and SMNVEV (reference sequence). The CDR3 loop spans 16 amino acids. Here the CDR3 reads CASSSPGLAGPYEQYF. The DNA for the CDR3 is TGTGCCAGCAGTTCTCCGGGACTAGCGGGACCCTACGAGCAGTACTTC.

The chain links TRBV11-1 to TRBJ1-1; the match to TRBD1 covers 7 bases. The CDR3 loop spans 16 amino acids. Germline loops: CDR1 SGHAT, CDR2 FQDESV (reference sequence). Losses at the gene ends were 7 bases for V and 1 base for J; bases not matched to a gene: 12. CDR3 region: CASTGRDSPSNTEAFF. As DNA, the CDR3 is TGTGCCAGCACGGGGAGGGACAGCCCCTCGAACACTGAAGCTTTCTTT.

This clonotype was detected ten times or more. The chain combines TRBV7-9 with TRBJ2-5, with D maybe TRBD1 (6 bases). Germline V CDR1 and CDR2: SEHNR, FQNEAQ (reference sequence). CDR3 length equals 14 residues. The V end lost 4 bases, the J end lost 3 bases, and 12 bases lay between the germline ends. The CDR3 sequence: CASSSETGEETQYF. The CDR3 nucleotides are TGTGCCAGCAGCTCTGAGACAGGAGAAGAGACCCAGTACTTC.

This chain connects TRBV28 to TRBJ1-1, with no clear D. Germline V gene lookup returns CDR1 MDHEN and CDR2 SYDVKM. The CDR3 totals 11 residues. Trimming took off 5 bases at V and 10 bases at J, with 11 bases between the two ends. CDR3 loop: CASSNRERAFF. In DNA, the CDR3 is TGTGCCAGCAGTAACCGGGAAAGAGCTTTCTTT.

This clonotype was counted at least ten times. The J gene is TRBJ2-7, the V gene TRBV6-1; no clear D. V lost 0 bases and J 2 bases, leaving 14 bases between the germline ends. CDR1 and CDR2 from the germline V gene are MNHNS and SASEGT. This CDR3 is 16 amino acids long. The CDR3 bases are TGTGCCAGCAGTGAAGCGCTTCGGGTAGGAACCTACGAGCAGTACTTC. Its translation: CASSEALRVGTYEQYF.

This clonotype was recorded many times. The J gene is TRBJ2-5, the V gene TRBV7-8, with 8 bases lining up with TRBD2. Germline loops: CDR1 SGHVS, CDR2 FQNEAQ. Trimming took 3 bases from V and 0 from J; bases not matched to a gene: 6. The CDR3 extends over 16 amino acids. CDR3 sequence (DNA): TGTGCCAGCAGCTTGTTCTATAGCGGGAACCAAGAGACCCAGTACTTC. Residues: CASSLFYSGNQETQYF.

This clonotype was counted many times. The CDR3 loop reads CASSGGRNYGYTF. The CDR3 DNA reads TGTGCCAGCAGTGGGGGACGAAACTATGGCTACACCTTC. The chain has TRBV2 and TRBJ1-2; TRBD1 might be the D (5 bases). Trimming stripped 4 bases from V and 2 bases from J, with 8 bases between. The CDR3 loop spans 13 amino acids. In germline, CDR1 is SNHLY, CDR2 FYNNEI.

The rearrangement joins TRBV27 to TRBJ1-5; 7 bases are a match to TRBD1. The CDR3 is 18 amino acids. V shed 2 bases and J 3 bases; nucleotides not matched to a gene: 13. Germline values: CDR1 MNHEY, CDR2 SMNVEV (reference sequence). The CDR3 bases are TGTGCCAGCAGTTTAGCGGCCACAGGGGCCAAATTCAATCAGCCCCAGCATTTT. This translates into CASSLAATGAKFNQPQHF.